This note documents a single T cell receptor beta chain sequence. Its antigen is not identified. The sample originates from a study of cytomegalovirus exposure and HLA in healthy donors. Study results and limitations: HLA restriction was apparent for most CMV-associated TCR beta chains in a later analysis.

The PCR employed 60 Vbeta primers together with 13 Jbeta primers. Profiled with immunoSEQ multiplex PCR; TCRdb holds only in-frame clones, not every one. The sample includes some 150,000 clones, 80% of them seen just once. The CDR3 spans 15 residues. V was pared by 6 bases and J by 2 bases, with 6 bases of the junction left unmatched. Per the germline V gene, CDR1 is MNHNS and CDR2 is SASEGT. What was sequenced was PBMCs. V usage is TRBV6-1 and J usage is TRBJ2-1; the match to TRBD1 covers 8 bases. The receptor was isolated from a man between 25 and 39 years old in good health and CMV-seronegative. The CDR3 bases are TGTGCCAGCAGCCTTGACAGGGGCACCTACAATGAGCAGTTCTTC. Its protein is CASSLDRGTYNEQFF.